One TCR beta chain is described in this entry. No antigen is known for it. CD4+ T cells specific for antigen were expanded with viral peptide pools by the ViraFEST assay before sequencing. Following a 10-day culture, CD4+ T cells were purified. Each participant received a vaccine that was either BNT162b2 or mRNA-1273, given as two doses. Neither prior SARS-CoV-2 infection nor positive nucleocapsid antibodies were present in the vaccine recipients. For each well, 1.5 million to 2 million PBMC were cultured with roughly 9.2 IU/ml IL-2 and about 9.1 ug/ml peptides. This CDR3 spans 18 amino acids. The ends were cut back, 1 base at V and 1 base at J, with 17 bases in the middle. CDR1 and CDR2 from the germline V gene are LNHDA and SQIVND (reference sequence). The sample belongs to a study of vaccination effects on CD4 cells after COVID-19. In the study overall: After the second dose, samples were taken at median day 72.

TCRdb's copy holds only in-frame clones and misses some; the assay was immunoSEQ multiplex PCR. The data show about 29,000 clones, 74% seen once. General observations from the study: In the study, convalescent patients were few, and early post-infection timepoints were absent.

The sequence derives from a human donor who received a COVID-19 vaccine. The sample was CD4+ T cells from PBMCs cultured with HCoV-OC43 spike peptides, taken after COVID-19 vaccination. Documented subset: HCoV-OC43 spike overlapping peptide pool stimulation. The chain uses TRBV19 and TRBJ1-5; the D is unclear. CDR3: CASSIGEVGRISNQPQHF. For the CDR3, the DNA is TGTGCCAGTAGTATAGGAGAGGTCGGCAGGATAAGCAATCAGCCCCAGCATTTT.